The clone carrying this TCR beta chain was observed a handful of times. The antigen is not known. A read error may account for a junction end that differs from germline. The source of the sample is a study of identical twins. General study findings and limits: Abundant beta clonotypes from cord blood bore fewer insertions; memory repertoires lacked this pattern.

Per germline, CDR1 SGHRS and CDR2 YFSETQ. The CDR3 has 14 residues. From the 5' RACE reads, TCRdb called clonotypes with MiXCR, one entry per CDR3 protein. The sample lists roughly 720,000 distinct CDR3 sequences, about 18% occurring once. In addition, the sample was reused for a study of T cells expressing NK-cell markers. That investigation notes: Sorted CD3+CD56+NKG2C+, CD3+CD56+NKG2C- and CD3+CD56-NKG2C+ T cells supplied TCR beta repertoires. Of eight sequenced donors, seven were HCMV-seropositive and one HCMV-seronegative.

The genes are TRBV5-1 and TRBJ2-1, with D possibly TRBD2 on 5 matching bases. This receptor was identified in a woman between 18 and 29 years old in good health. Sequencing was done on a sample of PBMCs. The CDR3 here is CASSLGLAVNQQFF. The CDR3 nucleotides read TGCGCCAGCAGCTTGGGGCTAGCTGTCAATCAGCAGTTCTTC.